This TCR beta chain was observed in a study of shared clonotypes between healthy human individuals. Study-level results: Collection of samples was limited to blood; tissue repertoires likely differ.

Details on this clone: Its matching antigen is unknown.

Original data processing: Filtering differed since immunoSEQ provided only junctions, with no quality scores. Data came from immunoSEQ multiplex PCR; TCRdb stores just in-frame clones and leaves some out. That table supplies the V and J calls and clone size; D and trimming were determined from the DNA. The sample has about 960,000 clones, approximately 76% seen once. Trimming stripped 1 base from V and 1 base from J, with 8 bases between. This CDR3 comprises 14 residues. Germline loops: CDR1 SNHLY, CDR2 FYNNEI. This TCR was recovered from a young man in good health. The rearrangement joins TRBV2 to TRBJ2-7; D unclear. The sequencing sample was made of memory CD4+ T cells sorted from blood. Regarding subset: CD45RA-negative fraction. CDR3 DNA sequence: TGTGCCAGCAGTGAAGGGATGGGATCCTACGAGCAGTACTTC. Protein sequence: CASSEGMGSYEQYF.